Below, 16 T cell receptor beta chains from the same sample are listed, as sequenced in a study of blood T cell repertoires in COVID-19. Data came from immunoSEQ multiplex PCR; TCRdb stores just in-frame clones and leaves some out. Of some 250,000 clones listed, nearly 90% are singletons. The sample comprised peripheral blood. The origin of the receptors is a young woman with acute or convalescent COVID-19.

V and J are TRBV5-1 and TRBJ1-2, with TRBD1 matching 7 bases. Looked up from germline, CDR1 is SGHRS and CDR2 is YFSETQ. The CDR3 spans 15 residues. Unmatched junction bases numbered 8, after V lost 4 bases and J lost 2 bases. CDR3 bases: TGCGCCAGCAGCCGAGAGGGACAGAGCAACTATGGCTACACCTTC. It codes for CASSREGQSNYGYTF. The full variable domain, its missing parts supplied by reference TRBV5-1 and TRBJ1-2, is KAGVTQTPRYLIKTRGQQVTLSCSPISGHRSVSWYQQTPGQGLQFLFEYFSETQRNKGNFPGRFSGRQFSNSRSEMNVSTLELGDSALYLCASSREGQSNYGYTFGSGTRLTVV.

The V gene is TRBV4-2, the J gene TRBJ2-3, with 9 nucleotides matching TRBD2. The trim removed 1 base at V and 2 bases at J, leaving 1 base unmatched. CDR3 size: 15 residues. CDR1 and CDR2 from the germline V gene are LGHNA and YNFKEQ. The CDR3 reads CASSQGLADTDTQYF. CDR3 nucleotide sequence: TGTGCCAGCAGCCAAGGACTAGCGGACACAGATACGCAGTATTTT.

The chain joins TRBV6-2 or TRBV6-3 to TRBJ1-2, with D maybe TRBD1 (6 bases). Trimming took off 6 bases at V and 4 bases at J, with 12 bases between the two ends. CDR3 length: 13 residues. Per germline, CDR1 MNHEY and CDR2 SVGEGT. The CDR3 nucleotides are TGTGCCAGCAGCCCCGGCAGGGGCTATGGCTACACCTTC. It codes for CASSPGRGYGYTF.

This clone was picked up one time. The V call is TRBV5-1, the J call TRBJ1-6; the D gene is possibly TRBD1 (6 bases). The CDR3 has 16 residues. With 0 bases removed from V and 5 bases from J, the gap between germline ends came to 12 bases. The germline CDR1 and CDR2 sequences are SGHRS and YFSETQ. The CDR3 sequence: CASSLDGTHNNSPLHF. The CDR3 DNA reads as TGCGCCAGCAGCTTGGATGGGACACATAATAATTCACCCCTCCACTTT. The complete variable domain, with remaining parts taken from reference TRBV5-1 and TRBJ1-6, reads KAGVTQTPRYLIKTRGQQVTLSCSPISGHRSVSWYQQTPGQGLQFLFEYFSETQRNKGNFPGRFSGRQFSNSRSEMNVSTLELGDSALYLCASSLDGTHNNSPLHFGNGTRLTVT.

The CDR3: CASRDRVKSGYTF. The CDR3 DNA reads as TGCGCCAGCAGGGACAGGGTCAAAAGTGGCTACACCTTC. This chain uses TRBV10-1 with TRBJ1-2; 8 bases match TRBD1. V lost 6 bases to trimming and J lost 7 bases; unmatched junction nucleotides: 7. The germline V gene has CDR1 WNHNN and CDR2 SYGVQD (reference sequence). The CDR3 runs 13 residues.

This rearrangement joins TRBV6-5 to TRBJ1-5, with 7 bases aligning to TRBD1. The trim removed 5 bases at V and 4 bases at J, leaving 8 bases unmatched. CDR1 and CDR2 (germline): MNHEY, SVGAGI. CDR3 length: 15 residues. The CDR3 loop is CASSQTAGGNQPQHF. The CDR3 bases are TGTGCCAGCAGTCAAACGGCAGGGGGAAATCAGCCCCAGCATTTT.

The chain employs TRBV27 and TRBJ1-2; D call uncertain. The CDR3 covers 14 residues. The germline V and J ends were trimmed by 0 bases and 6 bases, with 11 bases remaining between them. CDR1 is MNHEY and CDR2 is SMNVEV in the germline V gene (reference sequence). CDR3 bases: TGTGCCAGCAGTTTATCCTACAGTCCCAATGGCTACACCTTC. Translated: CASSLSYSPNGYTF.

The CDR3 coding sequence is TGTGCCAGCAGCCAAGAACTAGCGGGACTACTCACAGATACGCAGTATTTT. Amino acids: CASSQELAGLLTDTQYF. The genes are TRBV4-2 and TRBJ2-3, with TRBD2 matching 10 bases. The CDR3 loop spans 17 amino acids. Germline V gene lookup returns CDR1 LGHNA and CDR2 YNFKEQ. J gave up 2 bases and V 0 bases, and 5 bases lay outside the gene matches.

The chain carries TRBV11-2 and TRBJ2-1, with D maybe TRBD2 (6 bases). The V gene lost 3 bases and the J gene lost 1 base, with 7 bases spanning the gap. The V gene's germline CDR1 is SGHAT and CDR2 FQNNGV. CDR3 length equals 14 residues. The CDR3 is CASSLSGSYNEQFF. For the CDR3, the DNA is TGTGCCAGCAGCTTGAGCGGGTCCTACAATGAGCAGTTCTTC.

The rearrangement joins TRBV18 to TRBJ1-6; 9 nucleotides agree with TRBD1. The CDR3 runs 15 residues. In germline, CDR1 is KGHSH, CDR2 LQKENI. Trimming cost V 3 bases and J 9 bases; bases outside gene matches: 6. The CDR3 protein is CASSPRTGARSPLHF. In DNA form, the CDR3 reads TGTGCCAGCTCACCTCGGACAGGGGCCCGTTCACCCCTCCACTTT.

V gene TRBV19 combines with J gene TRBJ2-7; D gene unclear. Trimming stripped 3 bases from V and 0 bases from J, with 6 bases between. CDR1 and CDR2 (germline): LNHDA, SQIVND (reference sequence). The CDR3 contains 13 residues. The CDR3 DNA sequence: TGTGCCAGTAGTATTGAGAGCTCCTACGAGCAGTACTTC. This codes for CASSIESSYEQYF.

This sequence joins TRBV18 and TRBJ1-5; 9 bases are shared with TRBD1. This CDR3 comprises 16 residues. The germline V gene has CDR1 KGHSH and CDR2 LQKENI. The junction had 4 bases not matched to a gene; V was cut back by 3 bases and J by 1 base. CDR3 in amino acids: CASSPMDRGSNQPQHF. The DNA for the CDR3 is TGTGCCAGCTCACCCATGGACAGGGGCAGCAATCAGCCCCAGCATTTT.

V gene TRBV9 combines with J gene TRBJ2-3; TRBD2 matches at 8 bases. Germline V gene sequence: CDR1 SGDLS, CDR2 YYNGEE. The CDR3 is made up of 16 amino acids. Trimming took 1 base from V and 3 from J; bases not matched to a gene: 7. CDR3 DNA sequence: TGTGCCAGCAGCGTACGTGCGGGAGGTATGACAGATACGCAGTATTTT. Encoded protein: CASSVRAGGMTDTQYF.

The chain is built from TRBV6-5 and TRBJ1-1; 7 nucleotides agree with TRBD1. The CDR3 consists of 13 residues. The ends lost 6 bases at V and 0 bases at J; junction bases unmatched: 1. The V gene's germline CDR1 is MNHEY and CDR2 SVGAGI. The CDR3 DNA is TGTGCCAGCAGACAGGGGATGAACACTGAAGCTTTCTTT. Protein: CASRQGMNTEAFF.

The chain combines TRBV6-2 or TRBV6-3 with TRBJ1-4, with unresolved D. CDR3 length: 14 residues. The ends were cut back, 7 bases at V and 2 bases at J, with 11 bases in the middle. Germline CDR1 and CDR2: MNHEY and SVGEGT. The CDR3 spells CASTPTSTNEKLFF. The CDR3 coding sequence is TGTGCCAGCACCCCGACTTCCACTAATGAAAAACTGTTTTTT.

This chain joins TRBV27 and TRBJ2-4; D is perhaps TRBD1 (6 bases). The germline V and J ends were trimmed by 8 bases and 0 bases, with 14 bases remaining between them. This CDR3 comprises 15 residues. Germline V gene sequence: CDR1 MNHEY, CDR2 SMNVEV (reference sequence). The CDR3 here is CASGLQGLAKNIQYF. The DNA of the CDR3 is TGTGCCAGCGGCCTACAGGGTTTAGCCAAAAACATTCAGTACTTC.